A single T cell receptor (beta chain) is shown here with its context. The CDR3 contains 14 residues. In germline, CDR1 is LNHDA, CDR2 SQIVND (reference sequence). Trimming removed 5 bases at V and 2 bases at J, with 10 bases between. Ophthalmopathy cases scored 3 or more on the Clinical Activity Score and 4 or more on NOSPECS grade, with duration below 3 months. A patient was excluded if there was uncontrolled infection, other autoimmune disease, pregnancy or lactation. RNA transcripts served as the template for amplifying TCR beta CDR3 regions. HTBI primers drove first-round RT-PCR of the TCR CDR3. TCRdb reanalysed the multiplex PCR reads using MiXCR and keeps one entry per CDR3 protein. The data show about 600,000 distinct CDR3 sequences, over 12% seen once. This specimen belongs to a study of T cells in Graves' hyperthyroidism and ophthalmopathy.

The sequence was collected from a woman aged 18-29 years with Graves' ophthalmopathy. V is TRBV19 and J is TRBJ2-1, with D hard to call. Material: blood. The CDR3 protein is CASSGWSTYNEQFF. The CDR3 DNA sequence: TGTGCCAGTAGTGGCTGGAGCACCTACAATGAGCAGTTCTTC.